This section outlines one T cell receptor (beta chain) sequence together with its context. Some clones are missing from TCRdb's copy, which holds only in-frame ones; the method was immunoSEQ multiplex PCR. Of more than 150,000 clones in the sample, approximately 94% were seen once. The record originates from a study of blood T cell repertoires in COVID-19. Sequenced input: peripheral blood. This clonotype was obtained from a man aged 25-45 years with COVID-19, enrolled during active disease.

CDR3 sequence (DNA): TGTGCCACCAGTGATTCCGCTAGACTAGCGGACACCGGGGAGCTGTTTTTT. Encoded protein: CATSDSARLADTGELFF. This chain connects TRBV24-1 to TRBJ2-2; 9 nucleotides line up with TRBD2. V lost 2 bases, J lost 3 bases, and 6 bases stayed unmatched. CDR1 and CDR2 (germline): KGHDR, SFDVKD. There are 17 residues in the CDR3.